This T cell receptor (beta chain) came from a study of T cell changes during pregnancy in multiple sclerosis. Sequencing was performed with immunoSEQ multiplex PCR; in TCRdb, only in-frame clones are kept and a portion is missing. The data hold about 70,000 clones, with 94% observed a single time. The CDR3 has 13 amino acids. V lost 4 bases to trimming and J lost 4 bases, with 11 bases between them. CDR1 and CDR2 from the germline V gene are SNHLY and FYNNEI. Sample: peripheral blood, taken in the third trimester of pregnancy. The chain uses TRBV2 and TRBJ2-7; weak D call: TRBD2 (5 bases). The receptor was isolated from a female donor with multiple sclerosis, enrolled in a pregnancy study. The CDR3 nucleotides read TGTGCCAGCAGTGCTGCGGGTATATACGAGCAGTACTTC. This encodes CASSAAGIYEQYF.